Listed here is a single T cell receptor (beta chain). The data originate from a study of blood T cell repertoires in COVID-19. The V end was cut by 4 bases, the J end by 4 bases, with 14 bases between. The germline CDR1 and CDR2 sequences are SGHNT and YYREEE (reference sequence). The CDR3 consists of 14 residues. Some clones are missing from TCRdb's copy, which holds only in-frame ones; the method was immunoSEQ multiplex PCR. Of roughly 700,000 clones listed, 90% are singletons. The clonotype comes from a woman between 18 and 29 years old with acute or convalescent COVID-19. The specimen sequenced was peripheral blood. The V call is TRBV5-4, the J call TRBJ1-2; D is unresolved. Here the CDR3 reads CASSPHGEIYGYTF. The CDR3 DNA follows: TGTGCCAGCAGCCCTCACGGGGAGATCTATGGCTACACCTTC.